The 25 T cell receptor beta chains below were found in one sample sequenced in a study of identical twins. TCRdb fed the 5' RACE reads into MiXCR, producing one record per CDR3 protein. Of roughly 280,000 distinct CDR3 sequences in the sample, roughly 10% were seen once. In addition, the sample was reused for a study of yellow fever vaccine responses in identical twins.

Specimen: CD8+ T cells sorted from blood. These receptors originate from a woman between 18 and 30 years old in good health.

This clonotype was observed at least ten times. This chain joins TRBV25-1 and TRBJ2-7; no firm D call. CDR1 is MGHDK, CDR2 SYGVNS, per germline. Trimming left V 5 bases short and J 2 bases short, with 7 bases between. The CDR3 extends over 12 amino acids. The CDR3: CASSPDPYEQYF. For the CDR3, the DNA is TGTGCCAGCAGTCCTGACCCCTACGAGCAGTACTTC.

The chain joins TRBV27 to TRBJ2-1; 10 bases match TRBD1. Germline V gene sequence: CDR1 MNHEY, CDR2 SMNVEV (reference sequence). The CDR3 covers 16 residues. V was clipped by 5 bases and J by 9 bases; unmatched bases: 13. The CDR3 DNA reads as TGTGCCAGCAGTCCCCGAGGGACAGGGGTTAGGGCTGAGCAGTTCTTC. It codes for CASSPRGTGVRAEQFF.

The chain carries TRBV2 and TRBJ2-1; D remains unclear. CDR3 length equals 16 residues. The germline gives CDR1 SNHLY, CDR2 FYNNEI. With 2 bases removed from V and 2 bases from J, the gap between germline ends came to 13 bases. The CDR3 DNA reads TGTGCCAGCAGTGAACATGCGGACCTTCCCTACAATGAGCAGTTCTTC. The encoded protein is CASSEHADLPYNEQFF.

This clonotype turned up a few times. V and J are TRBV7-2 and TRBJ2-1, with D tentatively TRBD2 (6 bases). V dropped 0 bases and J dropped 4 bases, with 10 bases sitting between them. The CDR3 has 15 amino acids. Germline lookup yields CDR1 SGHTA and CDR2 FQGNSA. The CDR3 protein is CASSLASGGYNEQFF. The CDR3 DNA follows: TGTGCCAGCAGCTTAGCGTCCGGGGGTTACAATGAGCAGTTCTTC.

This clonotype was found a few times. J is TRBJ2-3 and V is TRBV6-2 or TRBV6-3; 9 bases are a match to TRBD1. The V segment lost 7 bases and the J segment 0 bases; nucleotides outside the gene matches: 5. CDR3 length equals 15 residues. Germline V gene sequence: CDR1 MNHEY, CDR2 SVGEGT. CDR3 nucleotides: TGTGCCAGCAACTCCGGGACAGGGAGCACAGATACGCAGTATTTT. Translating it yields CASNSGTGSTDTQYF.

This clonotype appeared many times. The chain joins TRBV11-2 to TRBJ2-4; TRBD2 aligns across 15 bases. This CDR3 comprises 21 residues. J was trimmed by 0 bases and V by 3 bases; bases with no gene match: 12. CDR1 and CDR2 from the germline V gene are SGHAT and FQNNGV. In DNA form, the CDR3 reads TGTGCCAGCAGCTTGGACACCGGGACTAGCGGGAGGATGGAAGCCAAAAACATTCAGTACTTC. This sequence encodes CASSLDTGTSGRMEAKNIQYF.

The V gene is TRBV7-2, the J gene TRBJ1-1; tentatively, D is TRBD1 (5 bases). Trimming left V 4 bases short and J 7 bases short, with 10 bases between. CDR3 size: 12 residues. The germline gives CDR1 SGHTA, CDR2 FQGNSA. The chain's CDR3 is CASSSWDLEAFF. For the CDR3, the DNA is TGTGCCAGCAGCTCCTGGGACCTTGAAGCTTTCTTT.

This clonotype was picked up many times. The gene calls are TRBV7-2 and TRBJ2-7, with 7 positions matching TRBD1. The CDR3 has 13 residues. Germline loops: CDR1 SGHTA, CDR2 FQGNSA. V was pared by 6 bases and J by 2 bases, with 4 bases of the junction left unmatched. The CDR3 DNA reads as TGTGCCAGCAGGGGGACAGACGCCTACGAGCAGTACTTC. Its protein product is CASRGTDAYEQYF.

This clonotype has just one count. A clone one base away is much larger, so this may be a read error. The CDR3 does not end in the conserved phenylalanine or tryptophan, so this is likely a read error. The chain uses TRBV29-1 and TRBJ2-1; TRBD1 matches at 7 bases. CDR1 and CDR2 (germline): SQVTM, ANQGSEA. The CDR3 has 13 amino acids. V was clipped by 2 bases and J by 5 bases; unmatched bases: 3. The CDR3: CSVEWDSHNEQFL. For the CDR3, the DNA is TGCAGCGTTGAATGGGACAGCCACAATGAGCAGTTCCTC.

This clonotype was found many times. The rearrangement joins TRBV6-1 to TRBJ2-1, with D perhaps TRBD2 (6 bases). V was cut by 2 bases and J by 5 bases, with 13 bases left in between. CDR1 MNHNS and CDR2 SASEGT come from the germline V gene. The CDR3 length is 15 residues. CDR3 region: CASSESGGGDNEQFF. CDR3 DNA: TGTGCCAGCAGTGAAAGCGGTGGAGGGGACAATGAGCAGTTCTTC.

This clonotype was detected many times. The rearrangement uses TRBV6-1 and TRBJ1-4; D remains ambiguous. V was cut by 4 bases and J by 0 bases, with 6 bases left in between. The CDR3 contains 14 residues. Per germline, CDR1 MNHNS and CDR2 SASEGT. For the CDR3, the DNA is TGTGCCAGCAGTGCGGGTCCAACTAATGAAAAACTGTTTTTT. Its protein product is CASSAGPTNEKLFF.

This clonotype has a handful of counts. The chain couples TRBV27 to TRBJ2-7, with D tentatively TRBD1 (5 bases). Between the trimmed V and J ends, which lost 0 bases and 0 bases, there was a span of 6 bases. Germline CDR1 is MNHEY and CDR2 is SMNVEV (reference sequence). The CDR3 runs 14 residues. CDR3 in DNA: TGTGCCAGCAGTTTATCGACAGACTCCTACGAGCAGTACTTC. As protein: CASSLSTDSYEQYF.

This chain joins TRBV7-8 and TRBJ2-7, with 7 bases fitting TRBD2. With 4 bases clipped from V and 3 bases from J, the junction kept 9 bases outside the gene matches. The CDR3 runs to 15 residues. The germline V gene encodes CDR1 SGHVS and CDR2 FQNEAQ. The CDR3 DNA reads as TGTGCCAGCAGCTGGGGGGGGTTTGACATCTACGAGCAGTACTTC. Its translation: CASSWGGFDIYEQYF. Drawing the rest from reference TRBV7-8 and TRBJ2-7, the complete variable domain is GAGVSQSPRYKVAKRGQDVALRCDPISGHVSLFWYQQALGQGPEFLTYFQNEAQLDKSGLPSDRFFAERPEGSVSTLKIQRTQQEDSAVYLCASSWGGFDIYEQYFGPGTRLTVT.

This chain links TRBV28 with TRBJ2-1; D uncertain. V was cut by 7 bases and J by 8 bases, with 9 bases left in between. The CDR3 totals 11 residues. Germline V gene lookup returns CDR1 MDHEN and CDR2 SYDVKM. CDR3 DNA: TGTGCCAGCACTATTCTCCATGAGCAGTTCTTC. This codes for CASTILHEQFF.

In this sample, this clonotype turned up a few times. Here the CDR3 reads CSVGPFGPGDEQYF. The CDR3 DNA reads TGCAGCGTTGGACCTTTCGGCCCGGGGGACGAGCAGTACTTC. The V call is TRBV29-1, the J call TRBJ2-7; D is possibly TRBD2 (6 bases). Germline CDR1 reads SQVTM; CDR2 reads ANQGSEA. This CDR3 has 14 residues. Trimming took off 4 bases at V and 5 bases at J, with 18 bases between the two ends.

This clonotype came up many times. The rearrangement uses TRBV7-2 and TRBJ1-4, with D perhaps matching TRBD1 (5 bases). Germline-derived CDR1 and CDR2 are SGHTA and FQGNSA. V lost 2 bases and J lost 5, with 6 bases in between. The CDR3 has 13 amino acids. The CDR3 DNA is TGTGCCAGCAGCTTAAACAGGAATGAAAAACTGTTTTTT. As protein: CASSLNRNEKLFF.

This clonotype was detected a few times. The V call is TRBV20-1, the J call TRBJ2-5; D remains unclear. The V gene lost 6 bases and the J gene lost 2 bases, with 13 bases spanning the gap. Germline V gene lookup returns CDR1 DFQATT and CDR2 SNEGSKA (reference sequence). The length of the CDR3 is 13 residues. The CDR3, as DNA: TGCAGTGCGCGAGACTGGAAACAAGAGACCCAGTACTTC. Its protein is CSARDWKQETQYF.

This clonotype was observed at least ten times. The chain carries TRBV27 and TRBJ2-7; D gene unclear. The CDR3 has 15 residues. Germline loops: CDR1 MNHEY, CDR2 SMNVEV (reference sequence). The germline V and J ends were trimmed by 4 bases and 0 bases, with 13 bases remaining between them. Written as DNA, the CDR3 is TGTGCCAGCAGTTCCGATCGATACAGCTCCTACGAGCAGTACTTC. Translation: CASSSDRYSSYEQYF.

This clonotype was seen only a few times. V and J are TRBV11-2 and TRBJ2-7; TRBD2 agrees at 10 bases. The CDR3 runs to 18 residues. Germline CDR1 is SGHAT and CDR2 is FQNNGV. J was trimmed by 3 bases and V by 3 bases; bases with no gene match: 14. CDR3 residues: CASSFRSAIAGGFYEQYF. Here the CDR3 DNA reads TGTGCCAGCAGCTTTCGGTCAGCTATAGCGGGAGGTTTCTACGAGCAGTACTTC.

This clonotype was recorded many times. The J gene is TRBJ2-1, the V gene TRBV29-1; possibly TRBD1 for D (6 bases). Trimming took off 2 bases at V and 7 bases at J, with 15 bases between the two ends. Germline V gives CDR1 SQVTM, CDR2 ANQGSEA. The CDR3 is 14 residues long. The CDR3, as DNA: TGCAGCGTTGAATGGACAGCAAAATTGAATGAGCAGTTCTTC. This sequence encodes CSVEWTAKLNEQFF.

This clonotype has ten or more counts. This rearrangement joins TRBV28 to TRBJ1-1; 9 bases align to TRBD1. The CDR3 consists of 15 residues. V shed 4 bases, J shed 3 bases, and the junction held 6 bases outside the gene matches. The V gene's germline CDR1 is MDHEN and CDR2 SYDVKM. The CDR3 DNA is TGTGCCAGCAGTTCCTTGGGACAGGGAGACACTGAAGCTTTCTTT. Amino acid sequence: CASSSLGQGDTEAFF.

This clonotype has a count of ten or more. CDR3 in amino acids: CATSAVGYGYTF. CDR3 nucleotide sequence: TGTGCCACCAGTGCCGTAGGATATGGCTACACCTTC. This chain links TRBV24-1 with TRBJ1-2; D not resolved. From germline, CDR1 is KGHDR and CDR2 SFDVKD. V was pared by 5 bases and J by 5 bases, with 8 bases between. This CDR3 comprises 12 residues.

There are a few counts of this clonotype. The CDR3 here is CASSSQPWTSGRTTYEQYF. The CDR3 DNA reads as TGTGCCAGCAGTTCCCAACCCTGGACTAGCGGGAGGACCACCTACGAGCAGTACTTC. V usage is TRBV27 and J usage is TRBJ2-7, with 14 bases aligning to TRBD2. Germline CDR1 MNHEY, CDR2 SMNVEV (reference sequence). With V trimmed by 4 bases and J by 2 bases, 13 bases remained unmatched. CDR3 length equals 19 residues.

A few counts support this clonotype. This chain uses TRBV7-9 with TRBJ2-2; 7 bases fit TRBD1. The junction had 5 bases not matched to a gene; V was cut back by 1 base and J by 3 bases. CDR1 is SEHNR, CDR2 FQNEAQ, per germline (reference sequence). The CDR3 has 16 amino acids. The CDR3 loop reads CASSLVAGGHTGELFF. CDR3 DNA sequence: TGTGCCAGCAGCTTAGTGGCAGGGGGACACACCGGGGAGCTGTTTTTT.

This clonotype was found a few times. The V and J genes are TRBV9 and TRBJ2-1, with D possibly called TRBD1 or TRBD2 (6 bases each). The CDR3 loop spans 13 amino acids. Deletions cut 4 bases from V and 9 bases from J, with 14 bases between. Germline-derived CDR1 and CDR2 are SGDLS and YYNGEE. DNA for the CDR3: TGTGCCAGCAGCCGCGGAGGGGGAGGTGAGCAGTTCTTC. Its translation is CASSRGGGGEQFF.